This T cell receptor (beta chain) emerged from a study of blood T cell repertoires in COVID-19. On the study more broadly: Some COVID-19 samples were acute and others convalescent; all came from the United States, Italy and Spain.

Source study methods: Reference gene primers were amplified, and this amplification served to estimate nucleated cell counts. This table comes from immunoSEQ multiplex PCR, and its TCRdb copy is limited to in-frame clones, with some not included. V and J calls and clone size are those listed in that table; D and trimming were worked out from the DNA. Of roughly 100,000 clones detected, 88% appear once; the ten largest clones hold roughly 5%. The CDR3 totals 15 residues. The J segment lost 6 bases and the V segment lost 2 bases, leaving 8 bases of the junction unmatched. Germline CDR1 and CDR2: SNHLY and FYNNEI.

This chain links TRBV2 with TRBJ1-1; TRBD1 matches at 8 bases. Sequences were obtained from peripheral blood. This TCR came from a woman older than 75 with active COVID-19. This chain's CDR3 is CASSERRWDRSEAFF. The DNA for the CDR3 is TGTGCCAGCAGTGAACGACGGTGGGACAGGTCTGAAGCTTTCTTT.